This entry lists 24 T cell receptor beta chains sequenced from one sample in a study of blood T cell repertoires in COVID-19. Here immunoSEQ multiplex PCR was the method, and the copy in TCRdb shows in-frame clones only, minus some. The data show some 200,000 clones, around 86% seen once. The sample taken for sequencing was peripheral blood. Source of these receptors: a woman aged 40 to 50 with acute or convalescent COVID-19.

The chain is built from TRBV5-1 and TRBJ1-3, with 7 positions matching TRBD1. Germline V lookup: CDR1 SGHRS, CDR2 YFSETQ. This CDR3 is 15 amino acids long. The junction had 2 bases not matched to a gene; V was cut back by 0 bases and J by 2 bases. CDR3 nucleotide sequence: TGCGCCAGCAGCTTGGATGGGACAGCTGGAAACACCATATATTTT. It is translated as CASSLDGTAGNTIYF.

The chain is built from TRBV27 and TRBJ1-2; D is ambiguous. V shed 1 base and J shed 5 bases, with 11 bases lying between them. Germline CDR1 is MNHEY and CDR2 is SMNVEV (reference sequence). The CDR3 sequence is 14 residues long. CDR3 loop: CASSLYPYQYGYTF. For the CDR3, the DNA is TGTGCCAGCAGTTTATATCCCTACCAATATGGCTACACCTTC.

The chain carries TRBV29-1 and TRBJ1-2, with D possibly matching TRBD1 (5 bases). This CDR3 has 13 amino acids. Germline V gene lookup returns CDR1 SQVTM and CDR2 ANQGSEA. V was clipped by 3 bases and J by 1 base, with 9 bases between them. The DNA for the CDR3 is TGCAGCGTTGATGGGGGGGTTAACTATGGCTACACCTTC. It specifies CSVDGGVNYGYTF.

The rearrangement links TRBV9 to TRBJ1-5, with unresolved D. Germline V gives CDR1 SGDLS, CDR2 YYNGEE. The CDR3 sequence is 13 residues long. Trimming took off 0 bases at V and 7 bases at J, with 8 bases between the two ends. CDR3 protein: CASSVDATQPQHF. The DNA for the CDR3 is TGTGCCAGCAGCGTAGATGCGACACAGCCCCAGCATTTT.

The CDR3 protein is CATSRADRGYLSGANVLTF. The CDR3 DNA reads as TGTGCCACCAGCAGAGCTGACAGGGGGTACCTCTCTGGGGCCAACGTCCTGACTTTC. This chain joins TRBV15 and TRBJ2-6; TRBD1 matches at 9 bases. Germline-derived CDR1 and CDR2 are LNHNV and YYDKDF (reference sequence). Trimming cost V 1 base and J 0 bases; bases outside gene matches: 7. CDR3 size: 19 residues.

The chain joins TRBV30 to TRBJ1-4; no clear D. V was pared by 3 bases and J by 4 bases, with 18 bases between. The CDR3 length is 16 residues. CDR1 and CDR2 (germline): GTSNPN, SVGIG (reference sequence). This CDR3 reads CAWSLAVDGFNEKLFF. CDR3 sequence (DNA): TGTGCCTGGAGCCTAGCCGTGGACGGGTTTAATGAAAAACTGTTTTTT.

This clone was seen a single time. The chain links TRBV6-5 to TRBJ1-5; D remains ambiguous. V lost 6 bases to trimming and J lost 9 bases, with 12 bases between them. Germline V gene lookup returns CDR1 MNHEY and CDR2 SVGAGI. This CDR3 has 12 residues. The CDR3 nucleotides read TGTGCCAGCAGAGTAGGAGAGAGGCCCCAGCATTTT. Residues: CASRVGERPQHF.

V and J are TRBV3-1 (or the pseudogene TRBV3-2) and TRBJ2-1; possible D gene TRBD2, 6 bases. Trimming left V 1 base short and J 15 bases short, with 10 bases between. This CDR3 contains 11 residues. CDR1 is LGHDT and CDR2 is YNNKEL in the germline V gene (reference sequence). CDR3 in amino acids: CASSQGGEGFF. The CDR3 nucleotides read TGTGCCAGCAGCCAAGGGGGGGAAGGGTTCTTC.

CDR3 amino acids: CASSIGRDIVLPRNTEAFF. The CDR3 nucleotides are TGTGCCAGTAGTATAGGCCGGGACATCGTTCTCCCGCGGAACACTGAAGCTTTCTTT. The rearrangement links TRBV19 to TRBJ1-1; possible D gene TRBD1, 6 bases. Trimming shortened V by 1 base and J by 1 base, and 22 bases separated the two germline ends. Looked up from germline, CDR1 is LNHDA and CDR2 is SQIVND (reference sequence). CDR3 size: 19 residues.

The CDR3 nucleotides are TGTGCCAGCGGAGGACTATCCTCCTACAATGAGCAGTTCTTC. This codes for CASGGLSSYNEQFF. The V gene is TRBV28, the J gene TRBJ2-1; D perhaps matches TRBD2 (6 bases). Trimming took off 8 bases at V and 0 bases at J, with 11 bases between the two ends. CDR1 is MDHEN, CDR2 SYDVKM, per germline. This CDR3 is built from 14 residues. Full variable domain (outside the CDR3, taken from reference TRBV28 and TRBJ2-1): DVKVTQSSRYLVKRTGEKVFLECVQDMDHENMFWYRQDPGLGLRLIYFSYDVKMKEKGDIPEGYSVSREKKERFSLILESASTNQTSMYLCASGGLSSYNEQFFGPGTRLTVL.

The CDR3 reads CATSDPNSGNTIYF. In nucleotides, the CDR3 is TGTGCCACCAGTGACCCAAACTCTGGAAACACCATATATTTT. The J gene is TRBJ1-3, the V gene TRBV24-1; D remains unclear. Per germline, CDR1 KGHDR and CDR2 SFDVKD. The CDR3 extends over 14 amino acids. Trimming removed 4 bases from V and 0 bases from J, with 6 bases in between.

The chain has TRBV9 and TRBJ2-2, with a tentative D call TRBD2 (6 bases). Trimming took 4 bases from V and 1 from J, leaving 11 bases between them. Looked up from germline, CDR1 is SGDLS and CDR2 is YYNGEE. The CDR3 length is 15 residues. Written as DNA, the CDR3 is TGTGCCAGCAGCATTGGGACTTTGAACACCGGGGAGCTGTTTTTT. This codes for CASSIGTLNTGELFF.

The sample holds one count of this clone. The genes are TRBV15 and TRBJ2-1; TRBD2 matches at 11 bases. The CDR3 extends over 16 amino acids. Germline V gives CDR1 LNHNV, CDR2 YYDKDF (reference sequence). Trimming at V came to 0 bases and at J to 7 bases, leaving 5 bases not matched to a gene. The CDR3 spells CATSRDLTSGRNEQFF. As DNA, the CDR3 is TGTGCCACCAGCAGAGATCTTACTAGCGGGAGAAATGAGCAGTTCTTC.

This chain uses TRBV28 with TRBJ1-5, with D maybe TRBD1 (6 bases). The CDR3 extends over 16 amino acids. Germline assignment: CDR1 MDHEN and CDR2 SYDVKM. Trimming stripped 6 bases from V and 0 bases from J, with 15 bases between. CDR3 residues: CASRRGHLNSNQPQHF. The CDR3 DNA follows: TGTGCCAGCAGACGGGGACACCTCAATAGCAATCAGCCCCAGCATTTT.

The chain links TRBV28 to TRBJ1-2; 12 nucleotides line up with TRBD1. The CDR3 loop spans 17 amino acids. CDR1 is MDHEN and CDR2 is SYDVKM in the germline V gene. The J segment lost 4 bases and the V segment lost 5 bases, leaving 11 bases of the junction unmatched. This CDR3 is CASSDGTGGSRGYGYTF. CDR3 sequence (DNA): TGTGCCAGCAGTGACGGGACAGGGGGCAGCCGAGGCTATGGCTACACCTTC.

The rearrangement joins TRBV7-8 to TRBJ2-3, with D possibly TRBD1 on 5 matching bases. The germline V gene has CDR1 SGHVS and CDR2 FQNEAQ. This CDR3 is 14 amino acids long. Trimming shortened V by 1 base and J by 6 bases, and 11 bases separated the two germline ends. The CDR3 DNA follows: TGTGCCAGCAGCTTAGTTGAAGGGGTGGATACGCAGTATTTT. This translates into CASSLVEGVDTQYF.

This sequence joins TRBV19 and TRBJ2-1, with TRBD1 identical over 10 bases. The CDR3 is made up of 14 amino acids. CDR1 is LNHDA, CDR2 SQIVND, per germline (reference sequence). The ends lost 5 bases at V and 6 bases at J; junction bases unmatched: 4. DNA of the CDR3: TGTGCCAGTAGTTGGGGACAGGGGTTCAATGAGCAGTTCTTC. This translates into CASSWGQGFNEQFF.

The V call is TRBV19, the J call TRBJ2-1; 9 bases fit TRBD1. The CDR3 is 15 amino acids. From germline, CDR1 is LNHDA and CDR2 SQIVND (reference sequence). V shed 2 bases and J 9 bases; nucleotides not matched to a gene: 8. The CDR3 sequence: CASSIPRTGVGEQFF. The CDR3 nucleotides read TGTGCCAGTAGTATACCGCGGACAGGGGTAGGTGAGCAGTTCTTC.

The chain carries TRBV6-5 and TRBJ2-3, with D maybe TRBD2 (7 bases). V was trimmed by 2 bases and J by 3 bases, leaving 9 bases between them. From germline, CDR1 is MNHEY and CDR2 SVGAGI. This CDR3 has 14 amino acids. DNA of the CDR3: TGTGCCAGCAGTTACAGGGGGGGGACAGATACGCAGTATTTT. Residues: CASSYRGGTDTQYF.

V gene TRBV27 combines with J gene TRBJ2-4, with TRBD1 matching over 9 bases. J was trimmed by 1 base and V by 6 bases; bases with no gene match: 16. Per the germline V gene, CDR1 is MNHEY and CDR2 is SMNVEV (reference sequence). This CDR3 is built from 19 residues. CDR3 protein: CASRPTGGTTPRAKNIQYF. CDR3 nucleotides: TGTGCCAGCAGGCCGACAGGGGGGACCACCCCGAGGGCCAAAAACATTCAGTACTTC.

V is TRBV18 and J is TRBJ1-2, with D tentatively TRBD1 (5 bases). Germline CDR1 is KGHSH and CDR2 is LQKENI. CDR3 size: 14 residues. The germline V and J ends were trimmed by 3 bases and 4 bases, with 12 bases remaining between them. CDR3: CASSPQRGPYGYTF. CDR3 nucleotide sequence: TGTGCCAGCTCACCTCAGCGGGGACCCTATGGCTACACCTTC.

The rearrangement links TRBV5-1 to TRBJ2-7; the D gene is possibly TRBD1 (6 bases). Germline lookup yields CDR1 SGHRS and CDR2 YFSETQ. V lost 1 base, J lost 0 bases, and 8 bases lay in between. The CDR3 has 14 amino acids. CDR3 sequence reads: CASSLQGSSYEQYF. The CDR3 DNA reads TGCGCCAGCAGCTTGCAGGGGAGCTCCTACGAGCAGTACTTC.

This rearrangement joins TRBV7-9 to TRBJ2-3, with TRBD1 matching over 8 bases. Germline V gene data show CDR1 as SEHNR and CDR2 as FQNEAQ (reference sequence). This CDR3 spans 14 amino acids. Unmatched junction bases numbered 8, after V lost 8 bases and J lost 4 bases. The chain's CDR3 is CASGLDRVADTQYF. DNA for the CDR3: TGTGCCAGCGGACTGGACAGGGTGGCAGATACGCAGTATTTT.

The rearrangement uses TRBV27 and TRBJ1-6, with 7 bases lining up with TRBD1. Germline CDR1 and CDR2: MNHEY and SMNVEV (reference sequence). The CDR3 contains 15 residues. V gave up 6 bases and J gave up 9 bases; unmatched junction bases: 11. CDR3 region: CASSSGGVEGSPLHF. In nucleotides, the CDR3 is TGTGCCAGCAGCTCAGGGGGAGTTGAAGGTTCACCCCTCCACTTT.